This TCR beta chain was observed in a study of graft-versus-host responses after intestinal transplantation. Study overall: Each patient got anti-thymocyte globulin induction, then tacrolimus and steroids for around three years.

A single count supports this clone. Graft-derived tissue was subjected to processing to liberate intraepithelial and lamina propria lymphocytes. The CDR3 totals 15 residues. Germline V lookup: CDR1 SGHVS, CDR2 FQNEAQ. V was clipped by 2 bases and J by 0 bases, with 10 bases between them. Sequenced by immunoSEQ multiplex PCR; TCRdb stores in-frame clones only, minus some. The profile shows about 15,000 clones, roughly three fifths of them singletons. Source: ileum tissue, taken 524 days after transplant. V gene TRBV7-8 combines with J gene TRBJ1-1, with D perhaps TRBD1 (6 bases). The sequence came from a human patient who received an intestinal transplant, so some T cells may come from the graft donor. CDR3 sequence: CASSLFPGVNTEAFF. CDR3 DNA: TGTGCCAGCAGCTTATTTCCAGGGGTGAACACTGAAGCTTTCTTT.